The rows below give T cell receptor beta chains drawn from one sample of a study of blood T cells in healthy people across ages. TCRdb passed the 5' RACE reads through MiXCR, listing each CDR3 protein once. The sample records 850,000 to 1,000,000 distinct CDR3 sequences, around 49% being singletons. Specimen: blood. These receptors were obtained from a man aged 30 to 45 in good health. The CDR3 runs from the conserved cysteine through the conserved F or W. The order of the fields is V gene, J gene, D gene, clone size, CDR3 DNA, CDR3 protein. A D gene is named only where the DNA matches it firmly. Rows may omit the clone size; those that give it use once, few, many or a size class.

TRBV5-4	TRBJ2-3	TRBD2	-	TGTGCCAGCAGCTTGTTTCCAGCGGGGGGTCTCACAGATACGCAGTATTTT	CASSLFPAGGLTDTQYF
TRBV20-1	TRBJ2-3	-	few	TGCAGTGCTTCTTATCGGGACAAGGTAGTAGATACGCAGTATTTT	CSASYRDKVVDTQYF
TRBV6-5	TRBJ2-5	-	-	TGTGCCAGCAGTTACAAGGGACCCATCGGGCAGTACTTC	CASSYKGPIGQYF
TRBV7-2	TRBJ2-5	TRBD1	few	TGTGCCAGCAGTTTTGGACAGGGGGCGCATGAGACCCAGTACTTC	CASSFGQGAHETQYF
TRBV6-5	TRBJ2-7	TRBD2	-	TGTGCCAGCAACATGGGGGGAGGGGCCTACGAGCAGTACTTC	CASNMGGGAYEQYF
TRBV27	TRBJ1-2	-	once	TGTGCCAGCAGTGGGACGGACTTAGCTAACTATGGCTACACCTTC	CASSGTDLANYGYTF
TRBV11-1	TRBJ2-1	TRBD2	few	TGTGCCAGCAGCCTTTGGGGGGTGAGGACTAGCGGGGCAATAGGCAATGAGCAGTTCTTC	CASSLWGVRTSGAIGNEQFF
TRBV2	TRBJ1-2	-	once	TGTGCCAGCAGTGAAGCGGCCTCTGACAGCTCTTATGGCTACACCTTC	CASSEAASDSSYGYTF
TRBV9	TRBJ2-5	-	few	TGTGCCAGCAGCGTAGAGGGGAATCTAGAGACCCAGTACTTC	CASSVEGNLETQYF
TRBV5-1	TRBJ1-4	-	-	TGCGCCAGCAGCTTGATGTCGGACATTAATGAAAAACTGTTTTTT	CASSLMSDINEKLFF
TRBV4-3	TRBJ2-3	TRBD2	few	TGCGCCAGCAGCCAAGAGCTAGCGGGGGTCTCTAGCACAGATACGCAGTATTTT	CASSQELAGVSSTDTQYF